This T cell receptor (beta chain) was profiled in a study of T-cell reconstitution after alpha-beta-depleted transplantation in children. The germline CDR1 and CDR2 sequences are SEHNR and FQNEAQ (reference sequence). V dropped 5 bases and J dropped 0 bases, with 14 bases sitting between them. The CDR3 is made up of 16 amino acids. Preparing the TCRbeta library involved the use of unique molecular identifiers. A single record per CDR3 protein comes from TCRdb applying MiXCR to the PCR reads. This sample has around 480,000 distinct CDR3 sequences; 30% to 35% occur once, and the top ten carry about 2.3%.

V and J are TRBV7-9 and TRBJ1-5; no firm D call. The sequence came from a human donor who donated a stem cell graft to a child with aplastic anemia. The sample consisted of PBMCs from the stem cell graft donor, taken from the stem cell graft. The CDR3 loop is CASSPSSDISNQPQHF. CDR3 sequence (DNA): TGTGCCAGCAGCCCTTCCTCAGACATTAGCAATCAGCCCCAGCATTTT.